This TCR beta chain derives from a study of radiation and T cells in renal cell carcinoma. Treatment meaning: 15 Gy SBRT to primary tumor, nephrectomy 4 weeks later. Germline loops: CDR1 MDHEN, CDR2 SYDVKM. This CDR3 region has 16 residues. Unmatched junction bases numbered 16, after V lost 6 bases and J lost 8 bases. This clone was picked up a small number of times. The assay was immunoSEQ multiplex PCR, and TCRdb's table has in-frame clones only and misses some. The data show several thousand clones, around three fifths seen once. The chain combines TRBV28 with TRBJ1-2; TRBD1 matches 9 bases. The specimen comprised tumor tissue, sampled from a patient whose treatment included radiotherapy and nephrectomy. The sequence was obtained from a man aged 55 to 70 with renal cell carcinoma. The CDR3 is CASRQGGQGSGRGYTF. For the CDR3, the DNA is TGTGCCAGCAGGCAAGGGGGACAGGGTTCCGGGAGGGGCTACACCTTC.